This T cell receptor beta chain came from a study of T cells in Graves' hyperthyroidism and ophthalmopathy. Study conclusions and caveats: Peripheral blood also featured most of the thyroid clonotypes expanded above 0.001. It was a median approximately six months before onset that the model predicted ophthalmopathy.

The sample holds many counts of this clonotype. Its antigen is undetermined. Germline assignment: CDR1 MDHEN and CDR2 SYDVKM. The CDR3 runs 14 residues. V shed 5 bases and J 2 bases; nucleotides not matched to a gene: 5. The investigators amplified TCR beta CDR3 regions from RNA transcripts. HTBI primers were the set used in a first-round RT-PCR of the TCR CDR3. Via MiXCR, TCRdb re-called the multiplex PCR reads, giving one row per CDR3 protein. The table has 300,000 to 350,000 distinct CDR3 sequences, roughly 15% seen once. Among the patients, aged 18 to 65, hyperthyroidism was newly diagnosed and had lasted under 2 months. PBMCs stemmed from approximately 10 ml fresh peripheral blood.

Specimen: blood. The V call is TRBV28, the J call TRBJ2-7; 8 bases align to TRBD2. The receptor's source is a man aged 25 to 40 with Graves' hyperthyroidism. For the CDR3, the DNA is TGTGCCAGCAGTGTAGCGGGACCCCCCTACGAGCAGTACTTC. Its protein is CASSVAGPPYEQYF.